The 8 T cell receptor beta chains below come from one sample, sequenced in a study of T cell repertoires in cytomegalovirus infection. The antigens these receptors bind are not known. TCRdb fed the reads into MiXCR, producing one record per CDR3 protein. This sample has approximately 120,000 distinct CDR3 sequences; around 30% occur once, and the top ten carry 80% to 85%. Sequenced here: CD8+ T cells from cultured PBMCs, sampled from culture after CMV antigen stimulation. The receptors derive from a human donor in good health (CMV status not recorded). Some clones in this sample may be carry-over from other donors' samples.

This clonotype was seen a single time. V is TRBV3-1 and J is TRBJ2-2; D perhaps matches TRBD2 (5 bases). The CDR3 is 13 amino acids. The germline V gene has CDR1 LGHDT and CDR2 YNNKEL (reference sequence). Trimming cost V 8 bases and J 3 bases, with 10 bases left between them. The CDR3 DNA reads TGTGCCAGCTGCCCTAGCCACACCGGGGAGCTGTTTTTT. As protein: CASCPSHTGELFF.

The chain joins TRBV7-9 to TRBJ2-2; a weak D match, TRBD2 (6 bases). This CDR3 has 14 amino acids. Trimming pared 4 bases from V and 4 bases from J, leaving 10 bases between. From germline, CDR1 is SEHNR and CDR2 FQNEAQ (reference sequence). CDR3 protein: CASSSGGATGELFF. The CDR3 coding sequence is TGTGCCAGCAGCTCCGGGGGAGCCACCGGGGAGCTGTTTTTT.

The chain employs TRBV14 and TRBJ1-1; TRBD1 matches at 10 bases. The ends lost 0 bases at V and 1 base at J; junction bases unmatched: 5. Germline lookup yields CDR1 SGHDN and CDR2 FVKESK. CDR3 length: 17 residues. The CDR3 bases are TGTGCCAGCAGCCAAGATAGGGGACAGGGGACGAACACTGAAGCTTTCTTT. Its protein is CASSQDRGQGTNTEAFF.

At least ten counts were recorded for this clonotype. CDR3 bases: TGTGCCAGCAGTCCCGTGACAGGGGCTTATGAAAAACTGTTTTTT. This encodes CASSPVTGAYEKLFF. This rearrangement joins TRBV7-9 to TRBJ1-4; 8 positions agree with TRBD1. There are 15 residues in the CDR3. V gave up 6 bases and J gave up 6 bases; unmatched junction bases: 9. Per the germline V gene, CDR1 is SEHNR and CDR2 is FQNEAQ (reference sequence).

This clonotype was counted many times. The chain joins TRBV6-5 to TRBJ2-7, with 11 bases identical to TRBD1. CDR3 length equals 13 residues. V was clipped by 4 bases and J by 6 bases; unmatched bases: 2. In germline, CDR1 is MNHEY, CDR2 SVGAGI. CDR3 sequence reads: CASSSGTGGEQYF. The CDR3 nucleotides read TGTGCCAGCAGTTCCGGGACAGGGGGCGAGCAGTACTTC.

This clonotype appeared a few times. V is TRBV12-3 or TRBV12-4 and J is TRBJ2-7; D may correspond to TRBD1 or TRBD2 (5 bases each). This CDR3 is 13 amino acids long. The ends were cut back, 6 bases at V and 3 bases at J, with 12 bases in the middle. The CDR3 spells CASRGLGGYEQYF. The CDR3 bases are TGTGCCAGCAGAGGACTTGGGGGCTACGAGCAGTACTTC.

The rearrangement uses TRBV20-1 and TRBJ2-3, with D possibly being TRBD1 (5 bases). The germline V gene has CDR1 DFQATT and CDR2 SNEGSKA (reference sequence). The CDR3 runs to 13 residues. Trimming shortened V by 0 bases and J by 4 bases, and 8 bases separated the two germline ends. The CDR3 sequence is CSARDSTADTQYF. The CDR3 DNA follows: TGCAGTGCTAGAGATTCGACAGCAGATACGCAGTATTTT.

The chain carries TRBV4-2 and TRBJ2-1; 13 nucleotides match TRBD2. Germline CDR1 LGHNA, CDR2 YNFKEQ. There are 16 residues in the CDR3. Germline trimming cut 1 base from V and 9 bases from J; bases unmatched to any gene: 6. CDR3 region: CASSQGTSGGPSEQFF. The CDR3 region has the DNA TGTGCCAGCAGCCAAGGGACTAGCGGGGGCCCCTCTGAGCAGTTCTTC.